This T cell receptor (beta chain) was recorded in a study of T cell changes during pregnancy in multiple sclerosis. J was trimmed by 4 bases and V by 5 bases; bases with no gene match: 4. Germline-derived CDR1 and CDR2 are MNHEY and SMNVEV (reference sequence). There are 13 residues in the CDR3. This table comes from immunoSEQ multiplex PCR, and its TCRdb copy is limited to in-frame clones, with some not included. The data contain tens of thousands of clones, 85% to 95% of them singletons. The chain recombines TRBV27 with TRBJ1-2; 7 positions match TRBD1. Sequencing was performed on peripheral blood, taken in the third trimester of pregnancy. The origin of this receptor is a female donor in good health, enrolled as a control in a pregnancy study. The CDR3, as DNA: TGTGCCAGCAGTCCACAGGGGACCTATGGCTACACCTTC. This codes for CASSPQGTYGYTF.